The T cell receptor (beta chain) described here comes from a study of spatial heterogeneity in lung cancer (dated by TCRdb to about 2019). For the wider study: Beta-chain transcripts were consistently detected in greater numbers than alpha-chain transcripts, which likely reflects a higher abundance of beta-chain transcripts. In the raw uncorrected reads, each unique combination of TCR and UMI appeared more than ten times on average. The study quantitatively compared TCR alpha and beta repertoires across multiple tumor regions, matched nontumor lung and blood in non-small cell lung cancer. Nonsynonymous mutation counts, determined by whole-exome sequencing of tumor tissue, were related to features of the TCR repertoire. Both alpha and beta chains were TCR-sequenced in 200 or so tumor regions, 64 matched nontumor lung samples and more than 50 PBMC samples obtained at surgery.

For this clonotype: This receptor's antigen is unknown. Per-nucleotide qualities are absent, and no much larger clonotype sits a single base away.

At the junction V is shortened by 7 bases and J by 10 bases, with 26 bases in between. The CDR3 has 16 amino acids, counting the end cysteine and phenylalanine. Only the CDR3 portion is preserved as DNA: 48 bases, with reading frame beginning at the first base. CDR1 is given as MNHEY and CDR2 as SMNVEV, both from the germline V gene (reference sequence). Receptor libraries were prepared by 5' RACE. TCRdb lists the instrument as NextSeq 500. To allow correction of PCR and sequencing errors, the TCR library protocol tagged every TCR cDNA molecule with a unique molecular identifier. The authors' analysis ran thus. Decombinator tools were used for TCR identification, UMI-based error correction and CDR3 extraction. TCRs above a frequency of 2 per 1,000, corresponding to the top 1% of the tumor frequency distribution, were defined as expanded. Renyi diversity was calculated using the R vegan package after each repertoire was subsampled 100 times to 5,000 TCRs. CDR3 similarity networks were built from amino acid triplet string-kernel similarity, connecting CDR3s with pairwise similarity above 0.82. The public reads were run again by TCRdb, first through fastp at Q25 and then through MiXCR, and only productive beta chains were kept. Records with the same CDR3 protein are collapsed into one entry carrying the most frequent genes and DNA. These V and J calls derive from TCRdb rather than the authors' analysis. The sample table contains 65,000 to 85,000 distinct CDR3 sequences; only one count was recorded for approximately 21% of them. Around 5.9% of the sample goes to the ten largest clones.

This sample's time point label indicates: sample taken at primary tumor resection. For TCR sequencing, whole RNA was extracted from tumor and nontumor lung tissue, or from cryopreserved PBMC samples, and no cell sorting was done. The donors were approximately 70 patients from the lung TRACERx cohort who had early-stage, untreated non-small cell lung cancer. Patients were selected for TCR sequencing only if sufficient RNA was available from at least two tumor regions. Study-wide conclusions, independent of this receptor: Additional single-cell paired TCR alpha and beta sequencing was considered necessary to confirm, at a functional level, the hypothesis that regional TCRs recognize regional mutations. Ubiquitous expanded tumor TCRs were detected in blood more often at tumor resection than at routine follow-up.

The sequencing here drew on PBMCs, taken at surgery. The rearrangement joined TRBV27 to TRBJ2-1; the D gene cannot be resolved reliably. The clonotype originates from a male donor with early-stage non-small cell lung cancer. The nucleotide sequence reads as follows: TGTGCCAGCACTGATGATAGCCGCAGGCCGGGCGACGAGCAGTTCTTC. It codes for CASTDDSRRPGDEQFF.